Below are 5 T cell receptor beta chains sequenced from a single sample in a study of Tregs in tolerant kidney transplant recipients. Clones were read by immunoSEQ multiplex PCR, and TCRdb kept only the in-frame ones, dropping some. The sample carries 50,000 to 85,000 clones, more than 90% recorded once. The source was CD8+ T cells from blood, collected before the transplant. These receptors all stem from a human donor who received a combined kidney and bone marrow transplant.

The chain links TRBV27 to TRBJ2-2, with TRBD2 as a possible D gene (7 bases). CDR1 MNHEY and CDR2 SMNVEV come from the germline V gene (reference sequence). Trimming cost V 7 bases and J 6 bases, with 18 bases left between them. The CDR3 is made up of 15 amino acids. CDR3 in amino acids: CASKPGGPAPGELFF. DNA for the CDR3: TGTGCCAGCAAGCCGGGGGGCCCGGCCCCCGGGGAGCTGTTTTTT.

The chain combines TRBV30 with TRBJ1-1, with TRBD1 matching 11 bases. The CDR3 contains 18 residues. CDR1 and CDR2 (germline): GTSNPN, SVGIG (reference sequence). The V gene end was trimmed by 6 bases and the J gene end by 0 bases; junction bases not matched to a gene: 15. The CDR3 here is CACRWGQGGRWMNTEAFF. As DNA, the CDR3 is TGTGCCTGTCGCTGGGGACAGGGGGGCCGGTGGATGAACACTGAAGCTTTCTTT. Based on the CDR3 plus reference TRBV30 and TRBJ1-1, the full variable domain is SQTIHQWPATLVQPVGSPLSLECTVEGTSNPNLYWYRQAAGRGLQLLFYSVGIGQISSEVPQNLSASRPQDRQFILSSKKLLLSDSGFYLCACRWGQGGRWMNTEAFFGQGTRLTVV.

CDR3 protein: CASSEGQGPYYGYTF. CDR3 bases: TGTGCCAGCAGTGAGGGACAGGGGCCATACTATGGCTACACCTTC. The V and J genes are TRBV2 and TRBJ1-2; 10 nucleotides agree with TRBD1. From germline, CDR1 is SNHLY and CDR2 FYNNEI. The CDR3 contains 15 residues. The trim removed 3 bases at V and 3 bases at J, leaving 4 bases unmatched.

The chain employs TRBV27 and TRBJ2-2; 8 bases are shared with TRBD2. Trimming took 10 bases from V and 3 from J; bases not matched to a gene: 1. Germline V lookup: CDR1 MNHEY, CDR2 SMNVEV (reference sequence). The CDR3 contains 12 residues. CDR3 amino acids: CATGGDTGELFF. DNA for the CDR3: TGTGCCACGGGGGGGGACACCGGGGAGCTGTTTTTT.

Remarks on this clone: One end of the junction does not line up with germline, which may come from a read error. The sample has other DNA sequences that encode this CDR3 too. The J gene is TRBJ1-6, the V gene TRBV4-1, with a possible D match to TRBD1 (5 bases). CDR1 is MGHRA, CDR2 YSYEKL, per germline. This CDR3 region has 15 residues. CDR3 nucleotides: TGCGCCAGCAGCCAAGAGGCCAGGGATTATTCCCCCCTCCACTTT. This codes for CASSQEARDYSPLHF.